Each of the 8 T cell receptor beta chains below was sequenced from the same sample in a study of T cell repertoires in cytomegalovirus infection. TCRdb re-called the reads with MiXCR, one entry per CDR3 protein. Among about 600,000 distinct CDR3 sequences listed, 24% were seen once. Sequences were obtained from CD8+ T cells from PBMCs. The origin of the receptors is a human donor in good health (CMV status not recorded). Some clones in this sample may be carry-over from other donors' samples.

About this clonotype itself: The junction and the germline gene differ at one end; a read error may be behind it. This chain joins TRBV14 and TRBJ2-1, with D possibly TRBD1 on 6 matching bases. In germline, CDR1 is SGHDN, CDR2 FVKESK. CDR3 length equals 16 residues. CDR3 loop: CASNQDLGTKYNEQFF. CDR3 nucleotides: TGTGCCAGCAACCAAGATTTGGGGACAAAATACAATGAGCAGTTCTTC.

V usage is TRBV12-3 or TRBV12-4 and J usage is TRBJ2-1; 8 positions agree with TRBD2. The CDR3 runs to 16 residues. V was clipped by 1 base and J by 5 bases; unmatched bases: 7. DNA for the CDR3: TGTGCCAGCAGTTTAGAAGGGACTAGTAAGAACAATGAGCAGTTCTTC. Its protein is CASSLEGTSKNNEQFF.

This clonotype came up a few times. The germline gene is not matched at one end of the junction; a read error may be the cause. The chain combines TRBV7-3 with TRBJ2-1; D is unresolved. Per germline, CDR1 SGHTA and CDR2 FQGTGA. CDR3 length: 12 amino acids. The CDR3 spells CANSFGYNEQFF. The CDR3 DNA is TGTGCCAACAGCTTTGGCTACAATGAGCAGTTCTTC.

V and J are TRBV6-5 and TRBJ1-2, with a weak D call TRBD1 (6 bases). Trimming pared 6 bases from V and 2 bases from J, leaving 19 bases between. The V gene's germline CDR1 is MNHEY and CDR2 SVGAGI. This CDR3 contains 16 residues. The CDR3 spells CASSSPPDRFNYGYTF. The CDR3 region has the DNA TGTGCCAGCAGCTCTCCCCCAGACAGGTTCAACTATGGCTACACCTTC.

This clonotype was seen many times. CDR3 in amino acids: CASSTLLGQGMSYEQYF. The DNA for the CDR3 is TGTGCCAGCAGCACACTTCTAGGACAGGGGATGTCCTACGAGCAGTACTTC. The chain employs TRBV7-2 and TRBJ2-7; 9 bases fit TRBD1. Trimming at V came to 5 bases and at J to 1 base, leaving 12 bases not matched to a gene. Germline assignment: CDR1 SGHTA and CDR2 FQGNSA. The CDR3 totals 17 residues. The full variable domain, rest sourced from reference TRBV7-2 and TRBJ2-7, is GAGVSQSPSNKVTEKGKDVELRCDPISGHTALYWYRQSLGQGLEFLIYFQGNSAPDKSGLPSDRFSAERTGGSVSTLTIQRTQQEDSAVYLCASSTLLGQGMSYEQYFGPGTRLTVT.

CDR3 protein: CASQGKNTGELFF. The DNA of the CDR3 is TGTGCCAGCCAGGGAAAGAACACCGGGGAGCTGTTTTTT. The chain uses TRBV9 and TRBJ2-2, with a weak D call TRBD1 (5 bases). The germline CDR1 and CDR2 sequences are SGDLS and YYNGEE. V was clipped by 7 bases and J by 1 base, with 8 bases between them. This CDR3 has 13 residues. The variable domain in full, completed from reference TRBV9 and TRBJ2-2, reads DSGVTQTPKHLITATGQRVTLRCSPRSGDLSVYWYQQSLDQGLQFLIQYYNGEERAKGNILERFSAQQFPDLHSELNLSSLELGDSALYFCASQGKNTGELFFGEGSRLTVL.

This chain links TRBV2 with TRBJ1-6; D is perhaps TRBD1 (6 bases). The germline CDR1 and CDR2 sequences are SNHLY and FYNNEI. This CDR3 is 14 amino acids long. Trimming cost V 7 bases and J 8 bases, with 15 bases left between them. The CDR3 region has the DNA TGTGCCAGCAAAGACAGGCCAACCGATTCACCCCTCCACTTT. Translated: CASKDRPTDSPLHF. Full variable domain (outside the CDR3, taken from reference TRBV2 and TRBJ1-6): EPEVTQTPSHQVTQMGQEVILRCVPISNHLYFYWYRQILGQKVEFLVSFYNNEISEKSEIFDDQFSVERPDGSNFTLKIRSTKLEDSAMYFCASKDRPTDSPLHFGNGTRLTVT.

The sample holds a few counts of this clonotype. The chain has TRBV20-1 and TRBJ1-4; 12 nucleotides agree with TRBD1. The germline V gene has CDR1 DFQATT and CDR2 SNEGSKA (reference sequence). This CDR3 region has 16 residues. The J segment lost 3 bases and the V segment lost 1 base, leaving 3 bases of the junction unmatched. The CDR3 bases are TGCAGTGCTAGAGGGGGACAGGGGGCTTCTAATGAAAAACTGTTTTTT. It encodes CSARGGQGASNEKLFF.